Following are 29 T cell receptor beta chains from one sample sequenced in a study of identical twins. TCRdb passed the 5' RACE reads through MiXCR, listing each CDR3 protein once. The data contain about 810,000 distinct CDR3 sequences, 9% to 15% of them seen just once; the ten biggest clones take up roughly 1.5%. These records were also assigned to another study, of yellow fever vaccine responses in identical twins.

Sequencing was performed on PBMCs. The source of these receptors is a woman between 18 and 29 years old in good health.

The chain couples TRBV24-1 to TRBJ1-1; no clear D. Germline lookup yields CDR1 KGHDR and CDR2 SFDVKD. The germline V and J ends were trimmed by 6 bases and 0 bases, with 7 bases remaining between them. The length of the CDR3 is 13 residues. The CDR3 here is CATSSSMNTEAFF. Here the CDR3 DNA reads TGTGCCACCAGTAGCAGCATGAACACTGAAGCTTTCTTT.

This clonotype was seen only a few times. This chain uses TRBV5-1 with TRBJ2-5, with D perhaps given as TRBD1 or TRBD2 (5 bases each). Germline loops: CDR1 SGHRS, CDR2 YFSETQ. This CDR3 comprises 15 residues. The CDR3 sequence: CATKPLPGRQETQYF. CDR3 coding DNA: TGCGCGACCAAACCCCTCCCGGGACGGCAAGAGACCCAGTACTTC.

This clonotype showed up many times. The rearrangement joins TRBV5-1 to TRBJ2-2; maybe TRBD1 (5 bases). Germline V gene data show CDR1 as SGHRS and CDR2 as YFSETQ. The V and J ends lost 2 bases and 3 bases respectively, with 5 bases between them. The CDR3 has 13 residues. The DNA for the CDR3 is TGCGCCAGCAGCTTCAGGGACACCGGGGAGCTGTTTTTT. This gives the protein CASSFRDTGELFF.

V usage is TRBV28 and J usage is TRBJ2-5; either TRBD1 or TRBD2 may supply D (5 bases each). From germline, CDR1 is MDHEN and CDR2 SYDVKM. Trimming stripped 6 bases from V and 1 base from J, with 12 bases between. CDR3 length: 14 amino acids. The CDR3 loop is CASRARGSQETQYF. CDR3 DNA: TGTGCCAGCAGAGCGAGGGGCAGCCAAGAGACCCAGTACTTC. The full variable domain, with the rest looked up from reference TRBV28 and TRBJ2-5, is DVKVTQSSRYLVKRTGEKVFLECVQDMDHENMFWYRQDPGLGLRLIYFSYDVKMKEKGDIPEGYSVSREKKERFSLILESASTNQTSMYLCASRARGSQETQYFGPGTRLLVL.

The sample holds a few counts of this clonotype. The rearrangement uses TRBV4-1 and TRBJ2-1; D uncertain. Trimming stripped 4 bases from V and 9 bases from J, with 16 bases between. The CDR3 is made up of 14 amino acids. Germline V gives CDR1 MGHRA, CDR2 YSYEKL. CDR3 sequence: CASSPPPPLSEQFF. For the CDR3, the DNA is TGCGCCAGCAGCCCGCCCCCGCCCCTAAGTGAGCAGTTCTTC.

This clonotype was counted only a few times. The J gene is TRBJ2-3, the V gene TRBV5-1; TRBD2 agrees at 10 bases. Germline V CDR1 and CDR2: SGHRS, YFSETQ. This CDR3 has 15 amino acids. Trimming removed 4 bases from V and 3 bases from J; junction bases left unmatched: 5. The CDR3, as DNA: TGCGCCAGCAGCCAAGGTAGCGGGGGGACAGATACGCAGTATTTT. Its protein product is CASSQGSGGTDTQYF.

This clonotype was counted only a few times. The J gene is TRBJ2-7, the V gene TRBV7-9; D unclear. The CDR3 consists of 14 residues. V was cut by 2 bases and J by 5 bases, with 13 bases left in between. The germline V gene has CDR1 SEHNR and CDR2 FQNEAQ (reference sequence). The CDR3 here is CASSLQAMENEQYF. The CDR3, as DNA: TGTGCCAGCAGCTTACAGGCCATGGAGAACGAGCAGTACTTC.

V usage is TRBV29-1 and J usage is TRBJ1-1; D might be TRBD1 (5 bases). With 7 bases removed from V and 3 bases from J, the gap between germline ends came to 15 bases. CDR3 size: 13 residues. The V gene's germline CDR1 is SQVTM and CDR2 ANQGSEA. This CDR3 is CSARAGGDTEAFF. The CDR3 DNA is TGCAGCGCCCGGGCCGGGGGGGACACTGAAGCTTTCTTT. Looking up the rest from reference TRBV29-1 and TRBJ1-1 gives the full variable domain: SAVISQKPSRDICQRGTSLTIQCQVDSQVTMMFWYRQQPGQSLTLIATANQGSEATYESGFVIDKFPISRPNLTFSTLTVSNMSPEDSSIYLCSARAGGDTEAFFGQGTRLTVV.

The CDR3: CSARDAVTGELFF. In DNA form, the CDR3 reads TGCAGTGCTAGAGATGCGGTGACCGGGGAGCTGTTTTTT. The chain joins TRBV20-1 to TRBJ2-2; D is undetermined. This CDR3 contains 13 residues. Deletions cut 0 bases from V and 5 bases from J, with 7 bases between. Germline values: CDR1 DFQATT, CDR2 SNEGSKA (reference sequence).

There are a few counts of this clonotype. The chain couples TRBV6-1 to TRBJ2-2, with TRBD2 matching over 8 bases. This CDR3 contains 15 residues. The junction had 8 bases not matched to a gene; V was cut back by 7 bases and J by 4 bases. Germline values: CDR1 MNHNS, CDR2 SASEGT. The CDR3 sequence is CASTDGLASTGELFF. CDR3 coding DNA: TGTGCCAGCACCGACGGACTAGCCTCCACCGGGGAGCTGTTTTTT.

This rearrangement joins TRBV5-1 to TRBJ2-2; tentative D call: TRBD1 (5 bases). Germline CDR1 reads SGHRS; CDR2 reads YFSETQ. V dropped 0 bases and J dropped 4 bases, with 16 bases sitting between them. This CDR3 is built from 17 residues. The CDR3 is CASSLGASDISTGELFF. The CDR3 bases are TGCGCCAGCAGCTTGGGGGCGTCGGACATCTCCACCGGGGAGCTGTTTTTT.

The genes are TRBV2 and TRBJ2-1; 8 bases are shared with TRBD2. The junction had 17 bases not matched to a gene; V was cut back by 8 bases and J by 5 bases. The CDR3 runs to 17 residues. CDR1 SNHLY and CDR2 FYNNEI come from the germline V gene. This CDR3 reads CASANWGGRGDHNEQFF. The CDR3 region has the DNA TGTGCCAGCGCAAACTGGGGAGGGCGGGGGGACCACAATGAGCAGTTCTTC. Full variable domain (rest looked up from reference TRBV2 and TRBJ2-1): EPEVTQTPSHQVTQMGQEVILRCVPISNHLYFYWYRQILGQKVEFLVSFYNNEISEKSEIFDDQFSVERPDGSNFTLKIRSTKLEDSAMYFCASANWGGRGDHNEQFFGPGTRLTVL.

The CDR3 nucleotides are TGCAGCGTTGACGCCAGGGAGCCCTTAATCTATGGCTACACCTTC. Its protein product is CSVDAREPLIYGYTF. The chain carries TRBV29-1 and TRBJ1-2; D perhaps matches TRBD1 (5 bases). Germline CDR1 SQVTM, CDR2 ANQGSEA. V was cut by 3 bases and J by 4 bases, with 18 bases left in between. The CDR3 sequence is 15 residues long. The full variable domain, with the rest looked up from reference TRBV29-1 and TRBJ1-2, is SAVISQKPSRDICQRGTSLTIQCQVDSQVTMMFWYRQQPGQSLTLIATANQGSEATYESGFVIDKFPISRPNLTFSTLTVSNMSPEDSSIYLCSVDAREPLIYGYTFGSGTRLTVV.

This clonotype was seen more than once but under ten times. The genes are TRBV12-3 or TRBV12-4 and TRBJ2-1; D remains ambiguous. The CDR3 consists of 13 residues. V was cut by 5 bases and J by 6 bases, with 11 bases left in between. The CDR3 coding sequence is TGTGCCAGCAGTGGCTTGGTTGGCAATGAGCAGTTCTTC. This codes for CASSGLVGNEQFF.

For this clonotype: One junction end disagrees with the germline gene, perhaps due to a read error. CDR3 coding DNA: TGTACCAGCAGCCCACAGGGACTAGCGGGAGGATCCTACAATGAGCAGTTCTTC. This codes for CTSSPQGLAGGSYNEQFF. The V gene is TRBV3-1, the J gene TRBJ2-1; the match to TRBD2 covers 15 bases. The CDR3 sequence is 18 residues long. The germline CDR1 and CDR2 sequences are LGHDT and YNNKEL (reference sequence).

This clonotype was detected a few times. The V and J genes are TRBV11-2 and TRBJ2-7; perhaps TRBD1 as D (5 bases). The CDR3 length is 15 residues. Deletions cut 5 bases from V and 7 bases from J, with 21 bases between. CDR1 and CDR2 (germline): SGHAT, FQNNGV. CDR3 nucleotides: TGTGCCAGCAGCCCGGCCTCCGGCAGGGCCTTGGAGCAGTACGTC. It codes for CASSPASGRALEQYV.

The V call is TRBV6-1, the J call TRBJ2-3, with 7 bases fitting TRBD1. CDR3 length: 16 residues. Trimming removed 9 bases from V and 2 bases from J; junction bases left unmatched: 14. Germline V CDR1 and CDR2: MNHNS, SASEGT. CDR3 nucleotide sequence: TGTGCCAGTAGAGACCGGGACAGTGGTGCCACAGATACGCAGTATTTT. Protein: CASRDRDSGATDTQYF.

This clonotype was seen repeatedly, ten times or more. This chain links TRBV6-6 with TRBJ1-5; D may be TRBD1 (6 bases). CDR1 is MNHNY, CDR2 SVGAGI, per germline (reference sequence). V shed 8 bases and J shed 0 bases, with 8 bases lying between them. This CDR3 has 13 amino acids. Here the CDR3 reads CASAGVSNQPQHF. Here the CDR3 DNA reads TGTGCCAGCGCAGGGGTTAGCAATCAGCCCCAGCATTTT.

This clonotype has a handful of counts. The chain carries TRBV6-1 and TRBJ1-4; 7 bases fit TRBD1. Germline lookup yields CDR1 MNHNS and CDR2 SASEGT. The CDR3 covers 15 residues. V was clipped by 6 bases and J by 7 bases; unmatched bases: 11. CDR3 nucleotides: TGTGCCAGCAGCCTCCAACAGCCAGGGGGTGAAAAACTGTTTTTT. Protein: CASSLQQPGGEKLFF.

This clonotype has more than one count but fewer than ten. This chain connects TRBV6-5 to TRBJ2-5; either TRBD1 or TRBD2 may supply D (5 bases each). V was trimmed by 0 bases and J by 2 bases, leaving 22 bases between them. The germline V gene has CDR1 MNHEY and CDR2 SVGAGI. This CDR3 has 19 amino acids. The CDR3 DNA sequence: TGTGCCAGCAGTTACTCGCTTACTTTGAGCCGACAGCGGCAAGAGACCCAGTACTTC. It encodes CASSYSLTLSRQRQETQYF.

This clonotype was counted ten times or more. This rearrangement joins TRBV9 to TRBJ1-1; 7 bases are shared with TRBD1. V trimming: 2 bases; J trimming: 1 base; junction bases outside the gene matches: 5. CDR3 length: 15 residues. From germline, CDR1 is SGDLS and CDR2 YYNGEE. The CDR3, as DNA: TGTGCCAGCAGCGTTGCCGGGACAGCGAACACTGAAGCTTTCTTT. It is translated as CASSVAGTANTEAFF.

J is TRBJ2-1 and V is TRBV6-5, with TRBD2 identical over 7 bases. This CDR3 contains 16 residues. The V and J ends lost 0 bases and 6 bases, in that order; junction bases with no gene match: 8. Germline CDR1 reads MNHEY; CDR2 reads SVGAGI. CDR3: CASSYSVRLAFNEQFF. DNA of the CDR3: TGTGCCAGCAGTTACTCGGTGAGACTAGCATTCAATGAGCAGTTCTTC.

This clonotype was recorded at least ten times. The CDR3 loop is CASMVAGRPRTQYF. The CDR3 nucleotides are TGTGCCAGCATGGTGGCGGGGAGACCCCGTACGCAGTATTTT. The V and J genes are TRBV12-3 or TRBV12-4 and TRBJ2-3; weak D call: TRBD2 (6 bases). Deletions cut 7 bases from V and 8 bases from J, with 19 bases between. CDR3 length: 14 residues.

V usage is TRBV12-3 or TRBV12-4 and J usage is TRBJ1-4, with D unclear. The CDR3 spans 14 residues. Trimming stripped 1 base from V and 10 bases from J, with 13 bases between. CDR3 sequence: CASSLGSGSRKLFF. The CDR3 DNA follows: TGTGCCAGCAGTTTAGGGTCTGGGTCGAGAAAACTGTTTTTT.

The rearrangement links TRBV20-1 to TRBJ2-3; a possible D gene is TRBD2 (6 bases). The CDR3 runs 14 residues. Trimming removed 6 bases from V and 4 bases from J, with 17 bases in between. Germline V gene lookup returns CDR1 DFQATT and CDR2 SNEGSKA (reference sequence). The CDR3 protein is CSASGGVSPDTQYF. The DNA for the CDR3 is TGCAGTGCAAGCGGAGGGGTGAGCCCAGATACGCAGTATTTT.

This clonotype was detected ten times or more. The chain links TRBV28 to TRBJ2-2; D possibly corresponds to TRBD2 (6 bases). CDR1 is MDHEN and CDR2 is SYDVKM in the germline V gene. V lost 7 bases and J 8 bases, leaving 23 bases between the germline ends. The CDR3 spans 16 residues. The CDR3 DNA is TGTGCCAGCACTGACCGCGGGCGGGACCCTCGGGGGGAGCTGTTTTTT. Protein product: CASTDRGRDPRGELFF.

The sample holds many counts of this clonotype. The gene calls are TRBV12-3 or TRBV12-4 and TRBJ2-5, with 8 nucleotides matching TRBD1. Trimming removed 6 bases from V and 3 bases from J; junction bases left unmatched: 3. CDR3 length: 13 amino acids. The chain's CDR3 is CASRMTGEETQYF. CDR3 coding DNA: TGTGCCAGCAGGATGACAGGGGAAGAGACCCAGTACTTC.

J is TRBJ2-1 and V is TRBV20-1; 10 bases match TRBD1. The germline CDR1 and CDR2 sequences are DFQATT and SNEGSKA (reference sequence). This CDR3 has 17 amino acids. V lost 0 bases, J lost 6 bases, and 11 bases stayed unmatched. The CDR3 DNA follows: TGCAGTGCTAGAGATCCTCTGGGACAGGGGTTAGGCAATGAGCAGTTCTTC. Amino acids: CSARDPLGQGLGNEQFF.

The table lists this clonotype with a few counts. The CDR3 DNA reads as TGTGCCACCACGACAGGGGAGTTAGGGTCCTACAATGAGCAGTTCTTC. It specifies CATTTGELGSYNEQFF. J is TRBJ2-1 and V is TRBV24-1; 8 bases fit TRBD1. V lost 8 bases and J lost 1; bases outside the gene matches: 9. The length of the CDR3 is 16 residues. In germline, CDR1 is KGHDR, CDR2 SFDVKD.